This T cell receptor beta chain was documented in a study of OX40 agonist ivuxolimab in advanced cancers. Overall study results and limits: Both CD4+ and CD8+ T cell populations in blood had undergone clonal expansion by week 6 at 0.1 to 3.0 mg/kg.

This CDR3 contains 13 residues. Deletions cut 4 bases from V and 3 bases from J, with 9 bases between. Looked up from germline, CDR1 is SGHNT and CDR2 is YENEEA. About this clone: Its cognate antigen is unknown.

Some clones are missing from TCRdb's copy, which holds only in-frame ones; the method was immunoSEQ multiplex PCR. Of 50,000 to 65,000 clones detected, roughly 84% appear once; the ten largest clones hold roughly 2.1%. The chain is built from TRBV11-3 and TRBJ2-5; D is undetermined. This clonotype was sampled from an adult with an advanced solid tumor such as melanoma, head and neck, liver or kidney cancer. Specimen: CD4+ or CD8+ T cells sorted from blood, collected in a trial of the OX40 agonist ivuxolimab. This chain's CDR3 is CASSSNEEETQYF. The CDR3 DNA sequence: TGTGCCAGCAGCTCCAACGAAGAAGAGACCCAGTACTTC.